One and the same sample provided the 3 T cell receptor beta chains below, sequenced in a study of OX40 agonist ivuxolimab in advanced cancers. Here immunoSEQ multiplex PCR was the method, and the copy in TCRdb shows in-frame clones only, minus some. The repertoire holds tens of thousands of clones, with 82% as singletons. Sample: CD4+ or CD8+ T cells sorted from blood, taken in a trial of the OX40 agonist ivuxolimab. These receptors originate from an adult with an advanced solid tumor such as melanoma, head and neck, liver or kidney cancer.

This clone appeared a few times. The chain is built from TRBV7-2 and TRBJ2-3, with D unresolved. CDR1 and CDR2 from the germline V gene are SGHTA and FQGNSA. This CDR3 comprises 12 residues. Trimming left V 1 base short and J 1 base short, with 0 bases between. The CDR3 bases are TGTGCCAGCAGCTTAGGCACAGATACGCAGTATTTT. Amino acid sequence: CASSLGTDTQYF.

The chain joins TRBV19 to TRBJ2-7; D unclear. This CDR3 is built from 14 residues. Trimming pared 3 bases from V and 0 bases from J, leaving 9 bases between. Germline-derived CDR1 and CDR2 are LNHDA and SQIVND (reference sequence). CDR3 region: CASSISSYSYEQYF. CDR3 nucleotide sequence: TGTGCCAGTAGTATTTCCAGTTACTCCTACGAGCAGTACTTC.

Judged by abundance, this clone is medium-sized. This chain joins TRBV30 and TRBJ1-3; D unclear. Trimming left V 4 bases short and J 0 bases short, with 13 bases between. CDR1 GTSNPN and CDR2 SVGIG come from the germline V gene (reference sequence). The CDR3 contains 15 residues. The CDR3 region is CAWNPGRSSGNTIYF. CDR3 nucleotide sequence: TGTGCCTGGAATCCGGGGAGGTCCTCTGGAAACACCATATATTTT.